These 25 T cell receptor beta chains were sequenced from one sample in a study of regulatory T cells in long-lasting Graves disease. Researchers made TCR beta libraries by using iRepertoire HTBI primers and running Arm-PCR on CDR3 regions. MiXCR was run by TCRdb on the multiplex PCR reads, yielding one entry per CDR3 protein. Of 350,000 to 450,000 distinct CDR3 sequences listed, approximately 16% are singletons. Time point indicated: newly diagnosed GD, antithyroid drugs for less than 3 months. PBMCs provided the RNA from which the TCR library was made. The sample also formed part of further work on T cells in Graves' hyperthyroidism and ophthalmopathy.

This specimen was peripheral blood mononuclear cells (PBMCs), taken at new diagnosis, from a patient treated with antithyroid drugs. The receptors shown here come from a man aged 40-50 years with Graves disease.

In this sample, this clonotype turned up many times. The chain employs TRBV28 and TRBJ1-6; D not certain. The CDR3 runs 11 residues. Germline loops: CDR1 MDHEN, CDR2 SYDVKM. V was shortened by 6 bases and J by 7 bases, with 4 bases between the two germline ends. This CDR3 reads CASSLNSPLHF. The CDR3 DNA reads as TGTGCCAGCAGCTTAAATTCACCCCTCCACTTT.

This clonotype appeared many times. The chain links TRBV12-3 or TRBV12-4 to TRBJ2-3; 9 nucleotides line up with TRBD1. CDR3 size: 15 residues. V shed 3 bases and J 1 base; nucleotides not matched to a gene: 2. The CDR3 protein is CASSFRTGGTDTQYF. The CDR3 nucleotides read TGTGCCAGCAGTTTCCGGACAGGGGGCACAGATACGCAGTATTTT.

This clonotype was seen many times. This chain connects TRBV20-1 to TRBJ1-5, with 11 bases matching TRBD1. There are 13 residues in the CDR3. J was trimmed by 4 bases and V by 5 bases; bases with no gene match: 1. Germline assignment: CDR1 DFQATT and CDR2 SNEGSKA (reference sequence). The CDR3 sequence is CSAGTGGNQPQHF. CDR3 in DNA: TGCAGTGCTGGGACAGGGGGGAATCAGCCCCAGCATTTT.

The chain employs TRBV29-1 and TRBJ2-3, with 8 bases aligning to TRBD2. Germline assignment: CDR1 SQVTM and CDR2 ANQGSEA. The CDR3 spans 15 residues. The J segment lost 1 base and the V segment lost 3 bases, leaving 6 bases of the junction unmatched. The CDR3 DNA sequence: TGCAGCGTTGAGGCGGGGGGCCCTGGCACAGATACGCAGTATTTT. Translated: CSVEAGGPGTDTQYF.

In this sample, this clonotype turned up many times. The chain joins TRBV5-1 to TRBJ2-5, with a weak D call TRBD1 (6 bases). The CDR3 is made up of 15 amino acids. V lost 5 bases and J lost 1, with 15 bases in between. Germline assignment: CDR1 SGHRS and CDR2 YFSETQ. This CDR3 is CASRSLGGFQETQYF. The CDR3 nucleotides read TGCGCCAGCAGATCCCTAGGGGGTTTCCAAGAGACCCAGTACTTC.

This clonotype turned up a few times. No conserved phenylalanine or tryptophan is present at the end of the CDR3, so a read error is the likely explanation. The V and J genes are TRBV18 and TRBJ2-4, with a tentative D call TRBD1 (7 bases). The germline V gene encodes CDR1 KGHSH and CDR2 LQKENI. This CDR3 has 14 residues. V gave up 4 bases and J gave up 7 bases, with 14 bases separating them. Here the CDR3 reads CASSLRQGGNIQYL. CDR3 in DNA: TGTGCCAGCTCACTCAGACAGGGAGGTAACATTCAGTACCTC.

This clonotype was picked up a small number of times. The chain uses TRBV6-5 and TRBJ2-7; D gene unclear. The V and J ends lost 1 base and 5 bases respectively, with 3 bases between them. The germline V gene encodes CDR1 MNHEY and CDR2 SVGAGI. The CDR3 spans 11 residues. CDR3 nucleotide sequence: TGTGCCAGCAGTTACTGGGACGAGCAGTACTTC. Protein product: CASSYWDEQYF.

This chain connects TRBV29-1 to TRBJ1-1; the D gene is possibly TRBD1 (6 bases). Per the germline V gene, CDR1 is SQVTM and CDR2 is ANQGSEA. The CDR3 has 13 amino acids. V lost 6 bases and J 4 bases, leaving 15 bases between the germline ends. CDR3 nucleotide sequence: TGCAGCGTACAATACAGGGAGGGCACTGAAGCTTTCTTT. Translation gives CSVQYREGTEAFF.

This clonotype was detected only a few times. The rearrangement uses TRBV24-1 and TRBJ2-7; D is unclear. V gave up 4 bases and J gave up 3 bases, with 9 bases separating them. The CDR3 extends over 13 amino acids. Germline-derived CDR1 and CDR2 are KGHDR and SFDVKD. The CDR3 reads CATSDSDRYEQYF. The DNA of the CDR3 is TGTGCCACCAGTGACTCGGACCGCTACGAGCAGTACTTC.

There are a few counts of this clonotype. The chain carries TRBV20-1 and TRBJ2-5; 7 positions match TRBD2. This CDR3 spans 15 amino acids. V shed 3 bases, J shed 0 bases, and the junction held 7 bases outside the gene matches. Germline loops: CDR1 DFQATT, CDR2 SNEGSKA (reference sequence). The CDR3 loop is CSARSGGSYQETQYF. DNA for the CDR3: TGCAGTGCTAGGTCTGGCGGGAGCTACCAAGAGACCCAGTACTTC.

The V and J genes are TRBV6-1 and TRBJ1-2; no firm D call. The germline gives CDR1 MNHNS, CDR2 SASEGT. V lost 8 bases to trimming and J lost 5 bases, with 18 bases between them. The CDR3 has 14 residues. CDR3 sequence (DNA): TGTGCCAGCTCGCAAACCACAATAGCATATGGCTACACCTTC. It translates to CASSQTTIAYGYTF.

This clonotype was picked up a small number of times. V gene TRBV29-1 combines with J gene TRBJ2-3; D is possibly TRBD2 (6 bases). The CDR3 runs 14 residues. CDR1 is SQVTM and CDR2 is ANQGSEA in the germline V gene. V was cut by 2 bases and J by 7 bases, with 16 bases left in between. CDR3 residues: CSVEPPGTRYTQYF. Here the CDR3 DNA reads TGCAGCGTTGAACCCCCCGGGACTCGTTATACGCAGTATTTT.

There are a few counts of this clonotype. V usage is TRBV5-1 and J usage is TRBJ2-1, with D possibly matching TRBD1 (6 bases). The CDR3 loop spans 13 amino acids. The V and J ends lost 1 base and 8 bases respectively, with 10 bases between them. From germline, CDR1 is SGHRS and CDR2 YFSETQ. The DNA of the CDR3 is TGCGCCAGCAGCTTGTCAGGGGTCTATGAGCAGTTCTTC. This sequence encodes CASSLSGVYEQFF.

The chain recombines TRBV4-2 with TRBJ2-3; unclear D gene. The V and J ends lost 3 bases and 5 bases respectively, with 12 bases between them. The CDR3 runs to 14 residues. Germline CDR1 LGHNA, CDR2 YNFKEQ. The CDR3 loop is CASSQGTPGDTQYF. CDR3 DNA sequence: TGTGCCAGCAGCCAGGGCACCCCGGGAGATACGCAGTATTTT.

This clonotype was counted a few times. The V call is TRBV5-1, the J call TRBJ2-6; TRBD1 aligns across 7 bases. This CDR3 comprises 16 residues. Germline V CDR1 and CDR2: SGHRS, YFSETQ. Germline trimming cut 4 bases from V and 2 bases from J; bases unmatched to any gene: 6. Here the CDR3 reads CASSGGQQAGANVLTF. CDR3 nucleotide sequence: TGCGCCAGCAGCGGGGGACAGCAAGCTGGGGCCAACGTCCTGACTTTC.

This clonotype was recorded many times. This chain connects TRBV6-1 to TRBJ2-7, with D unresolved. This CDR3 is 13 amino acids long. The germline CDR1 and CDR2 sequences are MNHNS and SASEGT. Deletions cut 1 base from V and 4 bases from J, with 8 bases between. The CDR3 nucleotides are TGTGCCAGCAGTGAAGTTAAACGGTACGAGCAGTACTTC. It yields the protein CASSEVKRYEQYF.

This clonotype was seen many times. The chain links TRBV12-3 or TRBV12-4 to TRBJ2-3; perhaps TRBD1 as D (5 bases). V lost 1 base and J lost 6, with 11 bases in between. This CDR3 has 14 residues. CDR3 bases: TGTGCCAGCAGTTTAGGCCAGGGTATCGATACGCAGTATTTT. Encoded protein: CASSLGQGIDTQYF.

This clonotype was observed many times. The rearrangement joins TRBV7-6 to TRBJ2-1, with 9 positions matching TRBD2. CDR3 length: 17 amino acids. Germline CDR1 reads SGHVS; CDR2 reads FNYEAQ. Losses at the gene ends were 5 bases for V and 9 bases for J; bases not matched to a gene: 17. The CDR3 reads CASSPKTGLARRAEQFF. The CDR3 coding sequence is TGTGCCAGCAGCCCGAAAACGGGACTAGCCCGGAGAGCTGAGCAGTTCTTC.

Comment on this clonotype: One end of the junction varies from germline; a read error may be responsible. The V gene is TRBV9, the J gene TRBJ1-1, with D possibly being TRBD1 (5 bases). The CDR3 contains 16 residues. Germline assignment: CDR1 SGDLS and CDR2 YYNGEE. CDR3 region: CASTQVTATMNTEAFF. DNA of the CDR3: TGCGCCAGCACCCAGGTGACAGCTACTATGAACACTGAAGCTTTCTTT. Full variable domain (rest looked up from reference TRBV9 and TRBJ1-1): DSGVTQTPKHLITATGQRVTLRCSPRSGDLSVYWYQQSLDQGLQFLIQYYNGEERAKGNILERFSAQQFPDLHSELNLSSLELGDSALYFCASTQVTATMNTEAFFGQGTRLTVV.

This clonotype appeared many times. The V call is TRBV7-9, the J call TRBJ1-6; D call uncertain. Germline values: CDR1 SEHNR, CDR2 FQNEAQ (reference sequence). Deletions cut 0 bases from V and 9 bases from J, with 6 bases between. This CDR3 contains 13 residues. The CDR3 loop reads CASSLAQGSPLHF. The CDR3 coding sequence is TGTGCCAGCAGCTTAGCGCAAGGTTCACCCCTCCACTTT.

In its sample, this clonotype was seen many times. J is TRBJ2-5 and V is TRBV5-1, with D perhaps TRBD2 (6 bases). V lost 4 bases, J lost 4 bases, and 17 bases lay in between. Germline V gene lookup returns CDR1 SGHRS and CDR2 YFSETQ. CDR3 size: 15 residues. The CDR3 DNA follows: TGCGCCAGCAGCGACACCTCTAGCGAGGGAGAGACCCAGTACTTC. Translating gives CASSDTSSEGETQYF.

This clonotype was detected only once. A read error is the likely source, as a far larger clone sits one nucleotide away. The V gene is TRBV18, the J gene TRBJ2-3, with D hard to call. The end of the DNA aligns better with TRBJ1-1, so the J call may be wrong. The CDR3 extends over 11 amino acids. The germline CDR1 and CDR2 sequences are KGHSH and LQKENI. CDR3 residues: CASSTQSRAFF. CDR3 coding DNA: TGTGCCAGCTCCACCCAAAGCCGAGCTTTCTTT.

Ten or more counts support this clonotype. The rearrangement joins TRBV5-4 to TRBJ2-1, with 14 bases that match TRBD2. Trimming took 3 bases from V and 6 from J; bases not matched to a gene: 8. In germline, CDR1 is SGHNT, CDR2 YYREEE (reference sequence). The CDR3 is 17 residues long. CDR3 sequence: CASSSPLGTSGSNEQFF. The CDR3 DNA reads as TGTGCCAGCAGCTCCCCGTTAGGGACTAGCGGGAGCAATGAGCAGTTCTTC.

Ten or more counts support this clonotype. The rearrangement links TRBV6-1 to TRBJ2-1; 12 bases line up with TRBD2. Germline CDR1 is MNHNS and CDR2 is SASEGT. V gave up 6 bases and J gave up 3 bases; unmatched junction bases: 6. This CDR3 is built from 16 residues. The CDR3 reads CASSPLAGGLYNEQFF. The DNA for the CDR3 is TGTGCCAGCAGCCCACTAGCGGGGGGACTCTACAATGAGCAGTTCTTC.

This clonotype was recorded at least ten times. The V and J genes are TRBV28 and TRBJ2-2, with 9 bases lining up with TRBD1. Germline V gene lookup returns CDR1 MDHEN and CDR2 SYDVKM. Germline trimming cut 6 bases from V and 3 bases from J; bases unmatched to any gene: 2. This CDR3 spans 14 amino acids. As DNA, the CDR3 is TGTGCCAGCAGGGACAGGGGTTACACCGGGGAGCTGTTTTTT. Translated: CASRDRGYTGELFF.